What follows is one T cell receptor (beta chain) and its context. The antigen it recognizes is unknown. Base qualities are not provided; no much larger clone lies one nucleotide away. This sample is part of a study of shared clonotypes between healthy human individuals (dated by TCRdb to between 2020 and 2021). About the full investigation: The cohort comprised a couple of women and a few men aged 18 to 49 years. Per donor, three plates each were used for CD4 naive and CD4 memory, two for CD8 naive, and one for CD8 memory. To estimate repertoire size and how much clonotypes are shared between individuals, the study performed deep sequencing of blood TCR repertoires from about 5 healthy adults. Different laboratories and diverse techniques were used to prepare libraries and sequence TCR repertoires, to increase sequencing depth and limit assay-specific biases. Per donor, leukapheresis produced somewhere between about 0.85 and 10 billion PBMCs.

TCR CDR3 regions were amplified from genomic DNA by multiplex PCR using the deep immunoSEQ assay. Extracted genomic DNA from each cell subset was spread evenly across all wells of several immunoSEQ 96-well plates, with each plate serving as a replicate. For sorted subsets, approximately 200 ng of genomic DNA, equivalent to some 30,000 T cell genomes, went into each replicate PCR. Purified libraries were quantified with a Qubit 3.0 fluorometer, sized on a Bioanalyzer 2100, and re-quantified with the KAPA Library Quantification kit. Every immunoSEQ 96-well plate was sequenced on a separate single-read 150-cycle Illumina NextSeq 550 flow cell. Per the source publication's procedure: The immunoSEQ output contained only junctional sequences without quality scores, so filtering could not match that applied to full-length reads. To assign V/J genes and CDR3, sequences were annotated against IMGT germline references using PyIR, a Python wrapper for IgBLAST v1.9. Any read was removed if the V/J assignment was weak (E-value above 1e-6), the CDR3 was missing, or the read contained stop codons, out-of-frame junctions, or ambiguous translated residues. V3J clonotypes were defined as sequences sharing the same inferred V gene, J gene, and CDR3 amino acid sequence. The percentage overlap between two repertoires was calculated by dividing the number of shared unique clonotypes by the size of the smaller repertoire. Repertoire richness was assessed with RTK rarefaction, the Chao1 estimator, and Recon v2.1 estimates of unobserved clonotypes. For all TCRbeta clonotypes obtained by the gDNA method from several donors, generation probabilities were computed with OLGA. TCRdb took this table from immuneACCESS and kept in-frame rearrangements with V and J called. Such tables lack part of the clones; where checked against another copy, unresolved V genes explain under half of the gap, and the rest is unexplained. The D gene and trimming were derived from the DNA, and the V and J assignments and clone size from that table. The sample table shows millions of clones, and more than 90% are seen once. 0.13% to 0.15% of the sample goes to the ten largest clones.

Healthy HIV-negative adults with no recently reported acute infections or vaccinations were included as donors. Every donor was a Caucasian adult residing in Nashville, Tennessee, USA. Magnetic negative selection was used to enrich CD4+ T cells, after which naive cells were positively selected on CD45RA and the negative fraction became the memory subset. After blood collection by leukapheresis, PBMCs were isolated using Ficoll-Histopaque density gradient centrifugation and then cryopreserved in the vapor phase of liquid nitrogen. Analytical flow cytometry was used to check the purity and quantity of every magnetically sorted T cell population. Genomic DNA was isolated from every sorted fraction and measured by UV absorbance on a Nanodrop 2000c. From its cysteine to its phenylalanine, the CDR3 spans 15 amino acids. The entry retains the CDR3 DNA only, 45 bases that are in frame from base 1. V is cut back by 0 bases and J by 6 bases, with 5 bases in the junction unmatched. From a lookup of the germline V gene, CDR1 and CDR2 are MGHRA and YSYEKL.

General study outcomes and caveats: Sampling was restricted to blood, and TCR repertoires in tissues likely differ from the TCR repertoires found in blood. Pairwise subsampling indicated that sequencing depth was expected to affect the degree of clonotype sharing among donors. Higher generation probabilities were observed for clonotypes shared by all four sorted-subset donors than for non-shared clonotypes. Incomplete sequencing was indicated by rarefaction of sorted-subset datasets, despite the large sequencing depth. The genetic and exposure-history diversity represented was limited by the small number of donors. Naive subsets generally had larger estimated clonotype richness than memory subsets. When a handful of donors were compared, the shared fraction of clonotypes was around 5.1% for naive CD4, roughly 3.4% for naive CD8, 2.3% for memory CD4, and roughly 0.43% for memory CD8.

Sequencing was performed on naive CD4+ T cells sorted from blood. This specimen's cell subset or site label, interpreted: CD45RA+ positively selected. The source is a man between 18 and 29 years old in good health. The sequence links TRBV4-1 to TRBJ2-7; the junction holds 10 bases that match TRBD2. The nucleotide sequence is given as TGCGCCAGCAGCCAAGATACTAGCGGGGTCTCCGAGCAGTACTTC. Its protein reads: CASSQDTSGVSEQYF.